One and the same sample provided the 9 T cell receptor beta chains below, sequenced in a study of CD8+CD57+ T cells in acquired aplastic anemia. Both TCR beta VDJ combination and CDR3 sequence profiling were carried out. Genomic DNA was the template for this profiling. TCRdb reprocessed the reads via MiXCR and lists one record per CDR3 protein. The sample holds about 130,000 distinct CDR3 sequences, 40% to 60% seen once. The sequenced sample consisted of sorted CD4+, CD8+, or CD8+CD57+ T cells (not recorded which) from PBMCs. The receptors stem from a human donor in good health, serving as a control.

Ten or more counts support this clonotype. The chain is built from TRBV3-1 and TRBJ2-3, with 12 positions matching TRBD2. Trimming cost V 2 bases and J 4 bases; bases outside gene matches: 13. The CDR3 has 19 residues. Germline V lookup: CDR1 LGHDT, CDR2 YNNKEL (reference sequence). CDR3 residues: CASSQQWFTSGGSPDTQYF. The CDR3 DNA reads TGTGCCAGCAGCCAACAATGGTTCACTAGCGGGGGGTCCCCAGATACGCAGTATTTT.

The chain recombines TRBV4-3 with TRBJ2-5; TRBD2 matches at 12 bases. V was pared by 1 base and J by 1 base, with 10 bases of the junction left unmatched. The CDR3 spans 19 residues. Per the germline V gene, CDR1 is LGHNA and CDR2 is YSLEER. CDR3 region: CASSQVAASGGASQETQYF. Here the CDR3 DNA reads TGCGCCAGCAGCCAAGTAGCGGCTAGCGGGGGGGCTTCCCAAGAGACCCAGTACTTC.

A word on this clonotype: One base away lies a much larger clone, so this may be a sequencing read error. The V call is TRBV2, the J call TRBJ2-3; D is perhaps TRBD2 (6 bases). The CDR3 is made up of 14 amino acids. Germline V gene sequence: CDR1 SNHLY, CDR2 FYNNEI. The CDR3 coding sequence is TGTGCCAGCAGTACGACTAGAATCACAGATGCGCAGTATTTT. Its translation: CASSTTRITDAQYF. The full variable domain, in which reference TRBV2 and TRBJ2-3 provide the parts outside the CDR3, is EPEVTQTPSHQVTQMGQEVILRCVPISNHLYFYWYRQILGQKVEFLVSFYNNEISEKSEIFDDQFSVERPDGSNFTLKIRSTKLEDSAMYFCASSTTRITDAQYFGPGTRLTVL.

J is TRBJ2-1 and V is TRBV3-1; D is uncertain. The CDR3 has 17 residues. Per the germline V gene, CDR1 is LGHDT and CDR2 is YNNKEL (reference sequence). V shed 1 base and J shed 6 bases, with 19 bases lying between them. CDR3 residues: CASSQAIGFDTSNEQFF. The CDR3 bases are TGTGCCAGCAGCCAAGCGATAGGATTCGACACAAGCAATGAGCAGTTCTTC.

About this clonotype: One junction end disagrees with the germline gene, perhaps due to a read error. The V and J genes are TRBV10-3 and TRBJ2-2; D might be TRBD1 (7 bases). CDR3 length: 16 amino acids. Germline V gene sequence: CDR1 ENHRY, CDR2 SYGVKD. Here the CDR3 reads CASSSARGEDTGEPFF. The DNA for the CDR3 is TGTGCCAGCAGTAGCGCCAGGGGGGAGGACACCGGGGAGCCGTTTTTT.

V is TRBV10-2 and J is TRBJ2-1, with 11 bases that match TRBD2. V was pared by 8 bases and J by 7 bases, with 7 bases of the junction left unmatched. CDR1 is WSHSY and CDR2 is SAAADI in the germline V gene. The CDR3 has 14 residues. The CDR3 DNA follows: TGCGCCAGCCGACTAGCGGGGCCAGGGAATGAGCAGTTCTTC. Its translation is CASRLAGPGNEQFF.

Concerning this clonotype itself: The conserved final phenylalanine or tryptophan is absent from the CDR3, which likely points to a read error. The genes are TRBV10-3 and TRBJ2-3, with D unclear. Germline V gene lookup returns CDR1 ENHRY and CDR2 SYGVKD. The CDR3 covers 13 residues. CDR3 sequence: CPISGYWADTQYL. The DNA for the CDR3 is TGTCCCATCAGTGGGTATTGGGCGGATACGCAGTATCTT.

The chain carries TRBV10-3 and TRBJ2-7; 7 bases match TRBD2. Germline V gives CDR1 ENHRY, CDR2 SYGVKD. The CDR3 runs 14 residues. V trimming: 6 bases; J trimming: 4 bases; junction bases outside the gene matches: 9. This chain's CDR3 is CAIRAGDLGYEQYF. CDR3 nucleotides: TGTGCCATCAGGGCGGGGGACCTAGGATACGAGCAGTACTTC.

This clonotype was picked up many times. The chain combines TRBV6-1 with TRBJ2-7; D is perhaps TRBD1 or TRBD2 (5 bases each). Trimming stripped 3 bases from V and 3 bases from J, with 15 bases between. The CDR3 has 15 residues. Germline CDR1 and CDR2: MNHNS and SASEGT. In DNA, the CDR3 is TGTGCCAGCAGTGATCAGGGAGCCTCCCGCTACGAGCAGTACTTC. Its protein is CASSDQGASRYEQYF.